This T cell receptor beta chain was captured by sequencing in a study of blood T cell repertoires in COVID-19. For the study at large: The samples span acute and convalescent COVID-19 from the United States, Italy and Spain.

Sequenced by immunoSEQ multiplex PCR; TCRdb stores in-frame clones only, minus some. The sample gives about 270,000 clones, more than 70% of which show up once; roughly 3.1% is in the top ten. The ends were cut back, 3 bases at V and 4 bases at J, with 13 bases in the middle. The CDR3 extends over 15 amino acids. The V gene's germline CDR1 is MNHNS and CDR2 SASEGT. The chain employs TRBV6-1 and TRBJ1-3; possibly TRBD1 for D (5 bases). The source is a woman between 18 and 29 years old with acute or convalescent COVID-19. The sample consisted of peripheral blood. This CDR3 reads CASSDKRQPGNTIYF. CDR3 nucleotides: TGTGCCAGCAGTGACAAAAGACAGCCGGGAAACACCATATATTTT.